These 29 T cell receptor beta chains share one sample of origin, sequenced in a study of blood T cell repertoires in COVID-19. Assay used: immunoSEQ multiplex PCR; TCRdb lists only in-frame clones, some missing. The table lists 150,000 to 200,000 clones, approximately 90% of them singletons. Sequenced: peripheral blood. The receptors originated from a man between 40 and 49 years old with active or convalescent COVID-19.

Here the CDR3 DNA reads TGTGCCAGCTCCAGGGGGCAGGGGTCAACTAATGAAAAACTGTTTTTT. Protein product: CASSRGQGSTNEKLFF. The rearrangement joins TRBV18 to TRBJ1-4, with 8 nucleotides matching TRBD1. Germline V gives CDR1 KGHSH, CDR2 LQKENI. The J segment lost 0 bases and the V segment lost 6 bases, leaving 6 bases of the junction unmatched. The CDR3 has 16 residues.

The chain carries TRBV5-6 and TRBJ1-6; D gene uncertain. Germline V gives CDR1 SGHDT, CDR2 YYEEEE. The CDR3 sequence is 17 residues long. V was clipped by 8 bases and J by 0 bases, with 18 bases between them. The chain's CDR3 is CARRVGPTNSYNSPLHF. For the CDR3, the DNA is TGTGCCAGGAGGGTCGGACCAACGAACTCCTATAATTCACCCCTCCACTTT.

This chain connects TRBV25-1 to TRBJ2-3, with 8 positions matching TRBD1. Germline-derived CDR1 and CDR2 are MGHDK and SYGVNS. The junction had 8 bases not matched to a gene; V was cut back by 3 bases and J by 6 bases. This CDR3 comprises 15 residues. CDR3 loop: CASSDPQGARDTQYF. CDR3 DNA sequence: TGTGCCAGCAGTGACCCTCAGGGGGCGCGGGATACGCAGTATTTT.

The rearrangement links TRBV7-2 to TRBJ2-3; D is possibly TRBD2 (5 bases). The length of the CDR3 is 16 residues. Germline V gives CDR1 SGHTA, CDR2 FQGNSA. The V and J ends lost 1 base and 3 bases respectively, with 14 bases between them. CDR3 protein: CASSLGGSLFTDTQYF. The CDR3 DNA reads as TGTGCCAGCAGCTTAGGTGGGAGTCTTTTTACAGATACGCAGTATTTT.

V gene TRBV5-6 combines with J gene TRBJ1-5; D remains ambiguous. Germline loops: CDR1 SGHDT, CDR2 YYEEEE. The germline V and J ends were trimmed by 4 bases and 2 bases, with 16 bases remaining between them. The CDR3 is 16 residues long. The CDR3 sequence: CASSRRTPRGNQPQHF. The CDR3 DNA is TGTGCCAGCAGCCGCCGGACTCCTAGGGGCAATCAGCCCCAGCATTTT.

The rearrangement links TRBV10-3 to TRBJ1-5; perhaps TRBD1 as D (5 bases). Germline V gene lookup returns CDR1 ENHRY and CDR2 SYGVKD. The germline V and J ends were trimmed by 2 bases and 9 bases, with 14 bases remaining between them. This CDR3 region has 14 residues. CDR3 bases: TGTGCCATCAGTGAGGCAGGGCAGTCTCTGCCCCAGCATTTT. Its protein product is CAISEAGQSLPQHF.

The chain links TRBV7-2 to TRBJ2-7, with D perhaps matching TRBD2 (5 bases). This CDR3 has 15 amino acids. The germline CDR1 and CDR2 sequences are SGHTA and FQGNSA. The ends were cut back, 5 bases at V and 4 bases at J, with 18 bases in the middle. This CDR3 reads CASSLSPGVSYEQYF. The CDR3 DNA reads as TGTGCCAGCAGCCTATCCCCCGGGGTGTCGTACGAGCAGTACTTC.

The rearrangement uses TRBV7-8 and TRBJ2-1; 9 bases align to TRBD2. Germline V gene lookup returns CDR1 SGHVS and CDR2 FQNEAQ. The CDR3 runs 17 residues. V trimming: 2 bases; J trimming: 3 bases; junction bases outside the gene matches: 8. CDR3 in DNA: TGTGCCAGCAGCTTAATACTTGCGGGGGGGCTCTACAATGAGCAGTTCTTC. Residues: CASSLILAGGLYNEQFF.

The chain couples TRBV2 to TRBJ1-1; D is uncertain. From germline, CDR1 is SNHLY and CDR2 FYNNEI. The CDR3 sequence is 13 residues long. Trimming pared 7 bases from V and 7 bases from J, leaving 16 bases between. In DNA, the CDR3 is TGTGCCAGCATTACGGGAAGCGGCTATGAAGCTTTCTTT. It translates to CASITGSGYEAFF.

CDR3 amino acids: CASSSKTGGTNTGELFF. CDR3 nucleotide sequence: TGTGCCAGCAGCAGCAAGACAGGCGGTACGAACACCGGGGAGCTGTTTTTT. The genes are TRBV7-9 and TRBJ2-2; weak D call: TRBD1 (6 bases). Deletions cut 5 bases from V and 0 bases from J, with 16 bases between. Germline CDR1 reads SEHNR; CDR2 reads FQNEAQ (reference sequence). The CDR3 spans 17 residues. The whole variable domain, filled in from reference TRBV7-9 and TRBJ2-2, reads DTGVSQNPRHKITKRGQNVTFRCDPISEHNRLYWYRQTLGQGPEFLTYFQNEAQLEKSRLLSDRFSAERPKGSFSTLEIQRTEQGDSAMYLCASSSKTGGTNTGELFFGEGSRLTVL.

In its sample, this clone was seen once. The rearrangement uses TRBV19 and TRBJ1-1; 7 bases line up with TRBD1. Losses at the gene ends were 6 bases for V and 4 bases for J; bases not matched to a gene: 20. This CDR3 contains 18 residues. Germline V gives CDR1 LNHDA, CDR2 SQIVND (reference sequence). CDR3 nucleotide sequence: TGTGCCAGTAGACCCCCCGGTTGGGACAGCTGGTCGGGCACTGAAGCTTTCTTT. This gives the protein CASRPPGWDSWSGTEAFF.

CDR3 protein: CASTKGGTEAFF. The CDR3 nucleotides are TGTGCCAGCACTAAGGGAGGGACTGAAGCTTTCTTT. The rearrangement uses TRBV25-1 and TRBJ1-1; D is undetermined. Between the trimmed V and J ends, which lost 7 bases and 5 bases, there was a span of 11 bases. Germline values: CDR1 MGHDK, CDR2 SYGVNS. This CDR3 has 12 amino acids.

The chain uses TRBV3-1 (or the pseudogene TRBV3-2) and TRBJ1-4; unclear D gene. V was shortened by 4 bases and J by 8 bases, with 17 bases between the two germline ends. The CDR3 runs 15 residues. Germline V gene data show CDR1 as LGHDT and CDR2 as YNNKEL (reference sequence). The CDR3 loop is CASSPTPGKREKLFF. The CDR3 region has the DNA TGTGCCAGCAGCCCCACCCCGGGGAAGCGCGAAAAACTGTTTTTT.

The chain uses TRBV6-5 and TRBJ1-6, with D unresolved. Between the trimmed V and J ends, which lost 5 bases and 6 bases, there was a span of 11 bases. This CDR3 contains 14 residues. Germline V lookup: CDR1 MNHEY, CDR2 SVGAGI. CDR3 sequence (DNA): TGTGCCAGCAGTCAAACCCGGGGTAATTCACCCCTCCACTTT. It is translated as CASSQTRGNSPLHF.

This clone was found once. V gene TRBV6-2 or TRBV6-3 combines with J gene TRBJ2-3; 11 bases line up with TRBD2. V was clipped by 0 bases and J by 6 bases; unmatched bases: 8. CDR3 length equals 17 residues. The germline V gene encodes CDR1 MNHEY and CDR2 SVGEGT. CDR3 nucleotide sequence: TGTGCCAGCAGTTACTCGCCTAGCGGGGGGTACCGGGATACGCAGTATTTT. As protein: CASSYSPSGGYRDTQYF.

This clone was observed a single time. The chain uses TRBV5-4 and TRBJ2-5; TRBD1 is a possible D gene (6 bases). This CDR3 region has 15 residues. The V and J ends lost 3 bases and 2 bases respectively, with 14 bases between them. CDR1 is SGHNT, CDR2 YYREEE, per germline (reference sequence). The CDR3 DNA is TGTGCCAGCAGCTCCGGACAGAAATTACAAGAGACCCAGTACTTC. This gives the protein CASSSGQKLQETQYF.

The CDR3 nucleotides read TGTGCCTGGACCGGCGGAAACTATAATTCACCCCTCCACTTT. It yields the protein CAWTGGNYNSPLHF. V usage is TRBV30 and J usage is TRBJ1-6; no definite D call. The CDR3 runs 14 residues. The V end lost 4 bases, the J end lost 3 bases, and 10 bases lay between the germline ends. Germline CDR1 GTSNPN, CDR2 SVGIG (reference sequence).

V and J are TRBV5-4 and TRBJ2-5; tentative D call: TRBD1 (6 bases). The CDR3 loop spans 13 amino acids. Deletions cut 1 base from V and 5 bases from J, with 9 bases between. Per the germline V gene, CDR1 is SGHNT and CDR2 is YYREEE (reference sequence). The CDR3 bases are TGTGCCAGCAGCTTGCAGGGGTCGGAGACCCAGTACTTC. It translates to CASSLQGSETQYF.

This clone showed up just once. V usage is TRBV27 and J usage is TRBJ2-6, with a possible D match to TRBD2 (5 bases). V was pared by 2 bases and J by 0 bases, with 5 bases between. Germline values: CDR1 MNHEY, CDR2 SMNVEV (reference sequence). The length of the CDR3 is 15 residues. The CDR3 sequence: CASSLEGSGANVLTF. CDR3 coding DNA: TGTGCCAGCAGTTTAGAGGGCTCTGGGGCCAACGTCCTGACTTTC.

The chain employs TRBV27 and TRBJ2-3, with 14 bases that match TRBD2. V gave up 4 bases and J gave up 3 bases; unmatched junction bases: 3. The germline CDR1 and CDR2 sequences are MNHEY and SMNVEV (reference sequence). The CDR3 sequence is 16 residues long. This chain's CDR3 is CASSSRTSGRTDTQYF. CDR3 DNA sequence: TGTGCCAGCAGTTCCAGGACTAGCGGGAGGACAGATACGCAGTATTTT.

The chain carries TRBV30 and TRBJ2-5; D might be TRBD1 (6 bases). Germline lookup yields CDR1 GTSNPN and CDR2 SVGIG (reference sequence). Trimming pared 0 bases from V and 5 bases from J, leaving 10 bases between. The CDR3 length is 13 residues. CDR3 nucleotides: TGTGCCTGGAGTGTCAGGGGCGGCGAGACCCAGTACTTC. Encoded protein: CAWSVRGGETQYF.

The chain carries TRBV6-6 and TRBJ2-3, with no clear D. CDR1 is MNHNY and CDR2 is SVGAGI in the germline V gene (reference sequence). The CDR3 consists of 13 residues. V was shortened by 5 bases and J by 1 base, with 7 bases between the two germline ends. The CDR3 region is CASSPGRTDTQYF. CDR3 sequence (DNA): TGTGCCAGCAGTCCGGGTCGCACAGATACGCAGTATTTT.

The J gene is TRBJ2-3, the V gene TRBV28; D remains ambiguous. The germline CDR1 and CDR2 sequences are MDHEN and SYDVKM. V lost 1 base and J lost 6, with 11 bases in between. The CDR3 is made up of 14 amino acids. Written as DNA, the CDR3 is TGTGCCAGCAGTTTATTGACTCAGCAGGATACGCAGTATTTT. It encodes CASSLLTQQDTQYF.

This clone came up once. The chain carries TRBV27 and TRBJ1-2, with 8 bases fitting TRBD1. Trimming at V came to 10 bases and at J to 4 bases, leaving 14 bases not matched to a gene. Germline CDR1 MNHEY, CDR2 SMNVEV (reference sequence). There are 15 residues in the CDR3. CDR3 sequence: CATHPGQEKGYGYTF. The CDR3 coding sequence is TGTGCCACCCACCCGGGACAGGAAAAGGGCTATGGCTACACCTTC.

The chain joins TRBV5-1 to TRBJ1-1; D possibly corresponds to TRBD1 (5 bases). This CDR3 spans 13 amino acids. The ends were cut back, 0 bases at V and 5 bases at J, with 8 bases in the middle. Germline values: CDR1 SGHRS, CDR2 YFSETQ. CDR3: CASSLVQGTEAFF. The CDR3 bases are TGCGCCAGCAGCTTGGTTCAGGGAACTGAAGCTTTCTTT.

The chain links TRBV19 to TRBJ2-2, with TRBD1 identical over 8 bases. The CDR3 spans 20 residues. V gave up 5 bases and J gave up 3 bases; unmatched junction bases: 20. The V gene's germline CDR1 is LNHDA and CDR2 SQIVND (reference sequence). The CDR3 protein is CASSRTPPGGAFPHTGELFF. The CDR3 DNA reads as TGTGCCAGTAGTCGGACCCCTCCAGGGGGCGCTTTCCCCCACACCGGGGAGCTGTTTTTT.

This chain connects TRBV5-1 to TRBJ2-7; perhaps TRBD2 as D (5 bases). CDR3 size: 13 residues. V shed 0 bases and J shed 7 bases, with 11 bases lying between them. Germline loops: CDR1 SGHRS, CDR2 YFSETQ. For the CDR3, the DNA is TGCGCCAGCAGCTTGGAGGTCACGGGGGAGCAGTACTTC. Encoded protein: CASSLEVTGEQYF.

V gene TRBV4-1 combines with J gene TRBJ2-7; D unresolved. V was shortened by 3 bases and J by 2 bases, with 8 bases between the two germline ends. The germline V gene has CDR1 MGHRA and CDR2 YSYEKL. CDR3 size: 13 residues. CDR3 in DNA: TGCGCCAGCAGCCATGACACAGCCTACGAGCAGTACTTC. It codes for CASSHDTAYEQYF.

This clone was recorded a few times. CDR3 DNA sequence: TGCGCCAGCAGCTTTCGATGGACGGACAGGGGGCTTACTGAAGCTTTCTTT. This translates into CASSFRWTDRGLTEAFF. This rearrangement joins TRBV5-1 to TRBJ1-1; 11 bases fit TRBD1. V shed 2 bases and J 5 bases; nucleotides not matched to a gene: 11. The germline V gene has CDR1 SGHRS and CDR2 YFSETQ. The CDR3 has 17 amino acids.